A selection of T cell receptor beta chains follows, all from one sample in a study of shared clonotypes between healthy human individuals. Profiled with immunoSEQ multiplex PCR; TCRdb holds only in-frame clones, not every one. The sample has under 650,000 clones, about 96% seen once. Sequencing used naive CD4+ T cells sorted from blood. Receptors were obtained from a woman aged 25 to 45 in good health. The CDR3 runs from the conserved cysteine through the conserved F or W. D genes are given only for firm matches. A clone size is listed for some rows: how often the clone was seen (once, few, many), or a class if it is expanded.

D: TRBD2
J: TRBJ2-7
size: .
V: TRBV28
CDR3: CASSPWTSGRGEQYF
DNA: TGTGCCAGCAGCCCCTGGACTAGCGGGAGGGGCGAGCAGTACTTC

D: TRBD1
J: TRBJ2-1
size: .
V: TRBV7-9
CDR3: CASSFGQGYNEQFF
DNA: TGTGCCAGCAGCTTTGGACAGGGTTACAATGAGCAGTTCTTC

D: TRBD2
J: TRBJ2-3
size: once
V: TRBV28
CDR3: CASSSPSTSGRADTQYF
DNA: TGTGCCAGCAGTTCGCCCTCGACTAGCGGGAGGGCAGATACGCAGTATTTT

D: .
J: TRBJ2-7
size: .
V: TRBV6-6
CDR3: CASSVRDEQYF
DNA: TGTGCCAGCAGCGTCCGGGACGAGCAGTACTTC

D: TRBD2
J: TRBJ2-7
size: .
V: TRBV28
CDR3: CASTIGLADAYEQYF
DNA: TGTGCCAGCACCATAGGACTAGCGGATGCCTACGAGCAGTACTTC

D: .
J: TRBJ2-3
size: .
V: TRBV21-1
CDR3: CASSKEWPSGGGTQYF
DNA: TGTGCCAGCAGCAAAGAATGGCCTAGCGGGGGAGGAACGCAGTATTTT

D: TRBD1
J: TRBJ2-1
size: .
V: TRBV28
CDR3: CASRQGDNEQFF
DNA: TGTGCCAGTCGACAGGGAGACAATGAGCAGTTCTTC

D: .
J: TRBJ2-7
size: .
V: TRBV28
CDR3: CASRGPGTPSYEQYF
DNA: TGTGCCAGCAGGGGCCCCGGGACCCCATCCTACGAGCAGTACTTC

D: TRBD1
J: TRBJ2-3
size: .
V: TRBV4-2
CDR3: CASSQVPGQGTDTQYF
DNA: TGTGCCAGCAGCCAAGTCCCCGGACAGGGCACAGATACGCAGTATTTT

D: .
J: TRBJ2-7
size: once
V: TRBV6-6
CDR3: CASSYRDSNEQYF
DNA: TGTGCCAGCAGCTACAGGGACTCCAACGAGCAGTACTTC

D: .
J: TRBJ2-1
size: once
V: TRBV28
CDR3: CASRLIGASYNEQFF
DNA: TGTGCCAGCCGACTAATAGGGGCCTCCTACAATGAGCAGTTCTTC